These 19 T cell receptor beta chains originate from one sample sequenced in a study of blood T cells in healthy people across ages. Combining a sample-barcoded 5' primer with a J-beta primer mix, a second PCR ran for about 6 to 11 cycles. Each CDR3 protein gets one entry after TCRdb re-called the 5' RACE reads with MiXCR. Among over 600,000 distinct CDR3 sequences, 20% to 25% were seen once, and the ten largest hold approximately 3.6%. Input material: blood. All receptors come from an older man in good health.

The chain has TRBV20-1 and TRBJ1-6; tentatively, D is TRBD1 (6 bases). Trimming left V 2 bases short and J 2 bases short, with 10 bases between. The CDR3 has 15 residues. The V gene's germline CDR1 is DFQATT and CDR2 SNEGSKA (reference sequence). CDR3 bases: TGCAGTGCTAGATGGGGGGCCACCTATAATTCACCCCTCCACTTT. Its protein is CSARWGATYNSPLHF.

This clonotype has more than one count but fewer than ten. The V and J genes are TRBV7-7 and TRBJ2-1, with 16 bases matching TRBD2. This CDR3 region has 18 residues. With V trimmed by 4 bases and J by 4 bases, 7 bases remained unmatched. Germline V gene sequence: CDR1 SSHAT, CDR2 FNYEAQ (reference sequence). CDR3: CASSSGTSGRVGYNEQFF. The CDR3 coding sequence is TGTGCCAGCAGCTCCGGGACTAGCGGGAGGGTCGGTTACAATGAGCAGTTCTTC.

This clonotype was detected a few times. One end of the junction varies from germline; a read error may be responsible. The CDR3 spells CNARDSSNKQFF. The CDR3 DNA follows: TGCAATGCTCGAGACAGTTCAAATAAGCAGTTCTTC. The genes are TRBV20-1 and TRBJ2-1; TRBD1 is a possible D gene (5 bases). Germline V CDR1 and CDR2: DFQATT, SNEGSKA (reference sequence). The CDR3 runs 12 residues.

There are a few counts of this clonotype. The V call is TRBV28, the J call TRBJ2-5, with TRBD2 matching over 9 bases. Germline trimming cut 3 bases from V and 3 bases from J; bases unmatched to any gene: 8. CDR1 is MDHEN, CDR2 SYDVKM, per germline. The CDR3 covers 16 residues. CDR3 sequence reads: CASSFVLAGKKETQYF. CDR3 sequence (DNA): TGTGCCAGCAGTTTTGTCCTAGCGGGGAAGAAAGAGACCCAGTACTTC.

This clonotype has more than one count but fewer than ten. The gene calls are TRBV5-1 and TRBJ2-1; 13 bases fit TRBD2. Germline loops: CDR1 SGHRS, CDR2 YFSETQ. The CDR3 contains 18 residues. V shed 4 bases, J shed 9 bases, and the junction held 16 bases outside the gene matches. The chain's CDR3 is CASSPRTSGSTGSAEQFF. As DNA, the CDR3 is TGCGCCAGCAGCCCTCGGACTAGCGGGAGTACGGGGTCGGCTGAGCAGTTCTTC.

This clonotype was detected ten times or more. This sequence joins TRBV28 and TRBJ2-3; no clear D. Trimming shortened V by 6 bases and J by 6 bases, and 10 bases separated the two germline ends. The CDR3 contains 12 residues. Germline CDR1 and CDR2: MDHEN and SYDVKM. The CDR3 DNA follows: TGTGCCAGCAGAACTGTGCTGGATACGCAGTATTTT. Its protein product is CASRTVLDTQYF.

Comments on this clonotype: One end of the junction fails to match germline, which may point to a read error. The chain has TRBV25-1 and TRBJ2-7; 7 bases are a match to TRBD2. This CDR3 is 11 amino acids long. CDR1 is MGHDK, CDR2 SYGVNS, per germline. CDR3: CCRDYHYEQYF. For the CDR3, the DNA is TGCTGCCGGGACTACCACTACGAGCAGTACTTC.

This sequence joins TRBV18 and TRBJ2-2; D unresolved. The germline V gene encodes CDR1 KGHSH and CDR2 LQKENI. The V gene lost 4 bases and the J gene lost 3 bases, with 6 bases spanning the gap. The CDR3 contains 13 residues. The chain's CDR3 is CASSQSDTGELFF. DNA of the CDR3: TGTGCCAGCTCACAATCAGACACCGGGGAGCTGTTTTTT.

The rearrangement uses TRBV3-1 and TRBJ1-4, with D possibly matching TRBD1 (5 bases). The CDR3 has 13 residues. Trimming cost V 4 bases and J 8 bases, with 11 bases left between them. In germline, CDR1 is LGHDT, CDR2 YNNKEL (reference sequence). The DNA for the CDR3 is TGTGCCAGCAGCCCGACAGTCAGGGAAAAACTGTTTTTT. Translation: CASSPTVREKLFF.

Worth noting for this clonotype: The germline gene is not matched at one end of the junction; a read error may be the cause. CDR3 DNA: TGCTGTGCTAGGTTTAAGGGCGACGAGCAGTACTTC. Protein product: CCARFKGDEQYF. This rearrangement joins TRBV20-1 to TRBJ2-5, with D unclear. With the DNA end fitting TRBJ2-7 better, the J assignment may be wrong. Germline lookup yields CDR1 DFQATT and CDR2 SNEGSKA (reference sequence). The CDR3 covers 12 residues.

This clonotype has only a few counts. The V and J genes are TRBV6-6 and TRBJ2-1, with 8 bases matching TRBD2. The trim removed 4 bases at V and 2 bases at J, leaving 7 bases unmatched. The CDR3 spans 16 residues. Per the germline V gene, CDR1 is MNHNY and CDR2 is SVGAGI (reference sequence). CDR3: CASSSPGLVTYNEQFF. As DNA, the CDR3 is TGTGCCAGCAGTTCACCGGGACTAGTAACCTACAATGAGCAGTTCTTC.

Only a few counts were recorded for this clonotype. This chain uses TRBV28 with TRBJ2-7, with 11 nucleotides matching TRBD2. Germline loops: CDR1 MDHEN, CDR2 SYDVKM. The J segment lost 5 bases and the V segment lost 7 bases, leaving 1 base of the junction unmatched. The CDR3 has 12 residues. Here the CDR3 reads CASTSGRNEQYF. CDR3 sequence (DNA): TGTGCCAGCACTAGCGGGAGGAACGAGCAGTACTTC.

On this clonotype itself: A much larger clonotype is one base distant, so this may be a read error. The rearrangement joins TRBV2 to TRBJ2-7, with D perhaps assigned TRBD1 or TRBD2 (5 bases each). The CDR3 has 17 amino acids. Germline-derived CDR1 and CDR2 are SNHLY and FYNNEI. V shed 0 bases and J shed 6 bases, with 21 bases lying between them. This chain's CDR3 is CASSEATVYGTPCEQYF. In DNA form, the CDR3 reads TGTGCCAGCAGTGAAGCGACGGTTTACGGGACCCCTTGCGAGCAGTACTTC.

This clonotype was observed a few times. The CDR3 sequence: CASSQALAGIGNTIYF. The CDR3 DNA is TGTGCCAGCAGCCAAGCACTCGCGGGCATCGGAAACACCATATATTTT. The V and J genes are TRBV3-1 and TRBJ1-3; D is unresolved. This CDR3 contains 16 residues. Germline V lookup: CDR1 LGHDT, CDR2 YNNKEL (reference sequence). Trimming left V 1 base short and J 4 bases short, with 14 bases between.

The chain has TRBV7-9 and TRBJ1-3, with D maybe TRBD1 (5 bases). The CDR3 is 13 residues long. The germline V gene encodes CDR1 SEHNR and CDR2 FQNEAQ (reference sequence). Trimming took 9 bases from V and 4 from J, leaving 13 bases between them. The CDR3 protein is CASRRGSGNTIYF. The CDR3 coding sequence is TGTGCCAGTAGGCGGGGGTCCGGAAACACCATATATTTT.

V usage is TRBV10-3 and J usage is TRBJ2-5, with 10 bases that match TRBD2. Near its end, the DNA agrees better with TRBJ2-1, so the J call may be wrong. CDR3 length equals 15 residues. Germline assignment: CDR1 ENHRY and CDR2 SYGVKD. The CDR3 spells CATLAGDVSPTQQFF. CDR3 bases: TGTGCCACCCTAGCGGGGGATGTCTCTCCGACCCAGCAGTTCTTC.

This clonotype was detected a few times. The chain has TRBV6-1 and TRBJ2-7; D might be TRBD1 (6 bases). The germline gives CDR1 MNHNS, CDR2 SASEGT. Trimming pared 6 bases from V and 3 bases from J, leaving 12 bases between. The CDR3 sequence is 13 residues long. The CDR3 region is CASRTTGNYEQYF. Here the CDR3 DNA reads TGTGCCAGCAGGACAACAGGGAACTACGAGCAGTACTTC.

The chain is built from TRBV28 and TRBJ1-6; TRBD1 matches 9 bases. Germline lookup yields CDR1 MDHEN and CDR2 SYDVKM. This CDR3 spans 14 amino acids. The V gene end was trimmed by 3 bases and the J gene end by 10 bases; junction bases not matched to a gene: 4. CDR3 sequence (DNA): TGTGCCAGCAGTTTTGGGACAGGGAGCTCACCCCTCCACTTT. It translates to CASSFGTGSSPLHF.

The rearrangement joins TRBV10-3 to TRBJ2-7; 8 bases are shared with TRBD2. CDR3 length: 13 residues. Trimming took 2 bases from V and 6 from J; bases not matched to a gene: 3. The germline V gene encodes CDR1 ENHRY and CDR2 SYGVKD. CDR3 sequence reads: CAISEGLAGEQYF. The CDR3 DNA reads TGTGCCATCAGTGAGGGGCTAGCGGGCGAGCAGTACTTC.